This T cell receptor beta chain appears in the sequencing data of a study of post-analysis software for immune sequencing data. The germline V gene has CDR1 MNHEY and CDR2 SVGEGT. The CDR3 has 13 amino acids. The V gene lost 6 bases and the J gene lost 1 base, with 10 bases spanning the gap. As to this clonotype: Its antigen is still unknown.

Unique molecular identifiers featured in each of the TCR beta cDNA libraries. Starting from approximately 0.95 to 9.8 million T cells, the study yielded about 540,000 cDNA molecules. TCRdb itself ran the PCR reads through MiXCR, one entry per CDR3 protein. The sample comprises approximately 460,000 distinct CDR3 sequences, roughly 45% of which are singletons, and over 10% rests with the top ten. Regarding the study as a whole: Patients used about five TRBV segments, including TRBV5-6, TRBV5-1 and TRBV20-1, more often than controls.

The chain joins TRBV6-2 or TRBV6-3 to TRBJ2-7; no reliable D call. The TCR sequence derives from a girl aged 5-17 years with multiple sclerosis. The sample taken for sequencing was blood. The CDR3 sequence is CASRPAGSYEQYF. CDR3 in DNA: TGTGCCAGCAGACCGGCAGGATCCTACGAGCAGTACTTC.